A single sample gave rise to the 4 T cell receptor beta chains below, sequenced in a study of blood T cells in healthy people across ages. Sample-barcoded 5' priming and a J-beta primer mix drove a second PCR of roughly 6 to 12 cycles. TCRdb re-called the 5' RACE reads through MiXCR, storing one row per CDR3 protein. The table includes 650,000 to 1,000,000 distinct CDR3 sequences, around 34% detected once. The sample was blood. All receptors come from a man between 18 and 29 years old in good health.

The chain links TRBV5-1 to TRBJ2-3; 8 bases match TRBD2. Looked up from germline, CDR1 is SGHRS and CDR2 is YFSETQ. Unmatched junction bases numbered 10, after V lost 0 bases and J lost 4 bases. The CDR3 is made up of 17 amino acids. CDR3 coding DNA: TGCGCCAGCAGCTTGGCCAGAGATAGCGGGGAGCCAGATACGCAGTATTTT. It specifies CASSLARDSGEPDTQYF.

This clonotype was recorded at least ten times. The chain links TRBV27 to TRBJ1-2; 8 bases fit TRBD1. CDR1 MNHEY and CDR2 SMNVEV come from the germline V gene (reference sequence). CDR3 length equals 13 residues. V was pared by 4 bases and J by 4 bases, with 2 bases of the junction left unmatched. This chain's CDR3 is CASSSTGAYGYTF. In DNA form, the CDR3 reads TGTGCCAGCAGTTCGACAGGGGCCTATGGCTACACCTTC.

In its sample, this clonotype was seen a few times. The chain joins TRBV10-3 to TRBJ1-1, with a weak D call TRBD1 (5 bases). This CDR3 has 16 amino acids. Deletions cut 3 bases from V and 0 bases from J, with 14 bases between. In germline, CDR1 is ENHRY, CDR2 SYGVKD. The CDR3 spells CAISEGVGGMNTEAFF. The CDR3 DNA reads TGTGCCATCAGTGAAGGGGTTGGCGGCATGAACACTGAAGCTTTCTTT.

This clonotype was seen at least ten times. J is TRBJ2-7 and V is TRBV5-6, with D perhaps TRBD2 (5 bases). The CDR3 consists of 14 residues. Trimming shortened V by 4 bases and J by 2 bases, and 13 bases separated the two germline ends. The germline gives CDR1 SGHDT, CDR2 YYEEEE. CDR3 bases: TGTGCCAGCAGCCCGACTAATCGACCCTACGAGCAGTACTTC. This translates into CASSPTNRPYEQYF.